This passage covers 31 T cell receptor beta chains from one sample sequenced in a study of T cells after yellow fever vaccination. MiXCR was run by TCRdb on the 5' RACE reads, yielding one entry per CDR3 protein. Among about 220,000 distinct CDR3 sequences, more than 3% were seen once, and the ten largest hold around 3%. Sequencing used CD4+ T cells sorted from PBMCs, obtained 10 days after the yellow fever booster vaccination. The receptors shown here come from a man between 18 and 29 years old who received the YFV17D yellow fever vaccine.

This clonotype was counted ten times or more. The V and J genes are TRBV20-1 and TRBJ2-6; tentatively, D is TRBD1 (5 bases). Trimming removed 1 base from V and 0 bases from J, with 16 bases in between. This CDR3 region has 18 residues. CDR1 DFQATT and CDR2 SNEGSKA come from the germline V gene (reference sequence). The CDR3 DNA reads as TGCAGTGCTAGAGTTTCGAAGGGGATCCTCTCTGGGGCCAACGTCCTGACTTTC. Its translation is CSARVSKGILSGANVLTF.

This clonotype came up many times. The rearrangement joins TRBV11-2 to TRBJ2-7; D unclear. Germline V gene sequence: CDR1 SGHAT, CDR2 FQNNGV. V dropped 4 bases and J dropped 9 bases, with 16 bases sitting between them. The CDR3 is 13 residues long. The CDR3 DNA follows: TGTGCCAGCAGCTCCCCGTTAAGCTTAGGGCAGTACGTC. It encodes CASSSPLSLGQYV.

This clonotype was counted ten times or more. J is TRBJ2-1 and V is TRBV20-1; TRBD2 matches 11 bases. Germline values: CDR1 DFQATT, CDR2 SNEGSKA (reference sequence). V trimming: 4 bases; J trimming: 4 bases; junction bases outside the gene matches: 0. The CDR3 is made up of 13 amino acids. The CDR3 region has the DNA TGCAGTGCTACTAGCGGGGGGTACAATGAGCAGTTCTTC. Protein sequence: CSATSGGYNEQFF.

The CDR3 protein is CATGAPDYNSPLHF. The CDR3 bases are TGTGCCACCGGGGCTCCCGACTATAATTCACCCCTCCACTTT. The gene calls are TRBV6-6 and TRBJ1-6, with a possible D match to TRBD1 (5 bases). The CDR3 is made up of 14 amino acids. Per the germline V gene, CDR1 is MNHNY and CDR2 is SVGAGI (reference sequence). Deletions cut 10 bases from V and 3 bases from J, with 13 bases between.

This clonotype was picked up many times. The gene calls are TRBV5-1 and TRBJ2-3; D perhaps matches TRBD2 (6 bases). V gave up 0 bases and J gave up 2 bases, with 16 bases separating them. This CDR3 region has 17 residues. CDR1 is SGHRS and CDR2 is YFSETQ in the germline V gene. The CDR3 region has the DNA TGCGCCAGCAGCTTGGCCCCGGGACGGGGGTCCACAGATACGCAGTATTTT. This encodes CASSLAPGRGSTDTQYF.

This clonotype came up a few times. The J gene is TRBJ1-2, the V gene TRBV11-2; TRBD1 might be the D (6 bases). CDR1 and CDR2 (germline): SGHAT, FQNNGV. V was cut by 5 bases and J by 4 bases, with 8 bases left in between. CDR3 size: 12 residues. CDR3 amino acids: CASSADSYGYTF. The CDR3 nucleotides are TGTGCCAGCAGCGCGGACAGCTATGGCTACACCTTC.

This clonotype came up many times. The rearrangement uses TRBV5-4 and TRBJ2-3; D is perhaps TRBD1 or TRBD2 (5 bases each). The CDR3 runs 14 residues. Trimming pared 4 bases from V and 2 bases from J, leaving 11 bases between. CDR1 SGHNT and CDR2 YYREEE come from the germline V gene (reference sequence). The CDR3 nucleotides are TGTGCCAGCAGCCCGGGACGATACACAGATACGCAGTATTTT. Protein: CASSPGRYTDTQYF.

This clonotype has a count of ten or more. V usage is TRBV7-9 and J usage is TRBJ2-7, with 10 bases aligning to TRBD1. Germline trimming cut 5 bases from V and 7 bases from J; bases unmatched to any gene: 11. Germline V CDR1 and CDR2: SEHNR, FQNEAQ (reference sequence). The CDR3 spans 15 residues. In DNA form, the CDR3 reads TGTGCCAGCAGCCCTGGACAGGGGGGGCCTTATGAGCAGTACGTC. This sequence encodes CASSPGQGGPYEQYV.

This clonotype was counted many times. The chain combines TRBV11-2 with TRBJ1-2; D might be TRBD1 (6 bases). Germline V gene lookup returns CDR1 SGHAT and CDR2 FQNNGV. This CDR3 spans 15 amino acids. Trimming took off 4 bases at V and 4 bases at J, with 16 bases between the two ends. CDR3 nucleotide sequence: TGTGCCAGCAGCTCTATCCGAGGGGGGATCTATGGCTACACCTTC. Protein: CASSSIRGGIYGYTF.

In its sample, this clonotype was seen many times. This rearrangement joins TRBV28 to TRBJ2-7, with 7 bases that match TRBD1. Germline CDR1 reads MDHEN; CDR2 reads SYDVKM. The CDR3 loop spans 13 amino acids. J gave up 2 bases and V 9 bases, and 7 bases lay outside the gene matches. CDR3 nucleotide sequence: TGTGCCAGTCGCTCGGGACAGACCTACGAGCAGTACGTC. Encoded protein: CASRSGQTYEQYV.

V and J are TRBV5-6 and TRBJ2-1; no reliable D call. Germline assignment: CDR1 SGHDT and CDR2 YYEEEE. The CDR3 consists of 15 residues. With 1 base removed from V and 0 bases from J, the gap between germline ends came to 8 bases. CDR3 DNA: TGTGCCAGCAGCTTGAGTCCGAGCTCCTACAATGAGCAGTTCTTC. Translated: CASSLSPSSYNEQFF.

At least ten counts were recorded for this clonotype. The chain carries TRBV6-2 or TRBV6-3 and TRBJ1-5; D is unclear. CDR1 MNHEY and CDR2 SVGEGT come from the germline V gene. The CDR3 contains 12 residues. V was clipped by 8 bases and J by 6 bases, with 11 bases between them. This CDR3 reads CASGSGGQPQHF. The CDR3 DNA sequence: TGTGCCAGCGGCAGCGGCGGTCAGCCCCAGCATTTT.

This clonotype appeared a few times. The V and J genes are TRBV7-6 and TRBJ1-6; D unclear. V gave up 1 base and J gave up 3 bases, with 7 bases separating them. CDR1 SGHVS and CDR2 FNYEAQ come from the germline V gene. This CDR3 is built from 15 residues. CDR3 loop: CASSLGSHYNSPLHF. The CDR3 DNA follows: TGTGCCAGCAGCTTAGGAAGCCACTATAATTCACCCCTCCACTTT.

This clonotype has a handful of counts. This rearrangement joins TRBV5-4 to TRBJ2-1, with 10 bases lining up with TRBD2. This CDR3 has 14 amino acids. V trimming: 5 bases; J trimming: 7 bases; junction bases outside the gene matches: 6. In germline, CDR1 is SGHNT, CDR2 YYREEE (reference sequence). The CDR3 nucleotides read TGTGCCAGCAGAGCGGGGGGGCGGGGGAATGAGCAGTTCTTC. Amino acids: CASRAGGRGNEQFF.

V gene TRBV6-2 or TRBV6-3 combines with J gene TRBJ2-1; no clear D. Germline CDR1 is MNHEY and CDR2 is SVGEGT. This CDR3 region has 12 residues. Between the trimmed V and J ends, which lost 6 bases and 7 bases, there was a span of 10 bases. The CDR3 DNA reads as TGTGCCAGCAGAAGGGTTGGAAATGAGCAGTTCTTC. This gives the protein CASRRVGNEQFF.

This clonotype was counted a few times. This chain links TRBV7-6 with TRBJ2-1, with 7 positions matching TRBD1. The V gene's germline CDR1 is SGHVS and CDR2 FNYEAQ. The CDR3 loop spans 16 amino acids. V shed 4 bases, J shed 8 bases, and the junction held 14 bases outside the gene matches. CDR3 amino acids: CASSSPWGPQGDEQFF. The CDR3 coding sequence is TGTGCCAGCAGCTCTCCTTGGGGGCCCCAGGGGGATGAGCAGTTCTTC.

This clonotype was counted ten times or more. V usage is TRBV7-9 and J usage is TRBJ1-1; possible D gene TRBD1, 6 bases. The CDR3 extends over 14 amino acids. V lost 6 bases and J lost 3, with 14 bases in between. Germline V CDR1 and CDR2: SEHNR, FQNEAQ (reference sequence). CDR3 in DNA: TGTGCCAGCAGTCAACAGGGCCGGGACACTGAAGCTTTCTTT. Amino acids: CASSQQGRDTEAFF.

Many counts were recorded for this clonotype. The CDR3 protein is CAISASLGLAGGPKYNEQFF. As DNA, the CDR3 is TGTGCCATCAGTGCGTCCCTTGGACTAGCGGGGGGGCCTAAATACAATGAGCAGTTCTTC. J is TRBJ2-1 and V is TRBV10-3; 15 nucleotides align to TRBD2. Germline lookup yields CDR1 ENHRY and CDR2 SYGVKD. V trimming: 4 bases; J trimming: 4 bases; junction bases outside the gene matches: 14. CDR3 size: 20 residues.

This clonotype was picked up many times. The V and J genes are TRBV7-3 and TRBJ1-6, with D maybe TRBD1 (6 bases). Germline V gene sequence: CDR1 SGHTA, CDR2 FQGTGA. The V and J ends lost 3 bases and 3 bases respectively, with 6 bases between them. The length of the CDR3 is 14 residues. For the CDR3, the DNA is TGTGCCAGCAGCTTGGACAGCTATAATTCACCCCTCCACTTT. Amino acids: CASSLDSYNSPLHF. Drawing the rest from reference TRBV7-3 and TRBJ1-6, the complete variable domain is GAGVSQTPSNKVTEKGKYVELRCDPISGHTALYWYRQSLGQGPEFLIYFQGTGAADDSGLPNDRFFAVRPEGSVSTLKIQRTERGDSAVYLCASSLDSYNSPLHFGNGTRLTVT.

The table lists this clonotype with a few counts. The chain uses TRBV5-5 and TRBJ2-2; no definite D call. CDR1 is SGHKS, CDR2 YYEKEE, per germline (reference sequence). CDR3 length: 15 amino acids. V was shortened by 0 bases and J by 4 bases, with 10 bases between the two germline ends. In nucleotides, the CDR3 is TGTGCCAGCAGCTTGGTTGGACGACGCACCGGGGAGCTGTTTTTT. It is translated as CASSLVGRRTGELFF.

The V gene is TRBV20-1, the J gene TRBJ1-2; D is undetermined. V lost 0 bases and J lost 7, with 18 bases in between. This CDR3 spans 15 amino acids. Germline lookup yields CDR1 DFQATT and CDR2 SNEGSKA (reference sequence). The CDR3 nucleotides are TGCAGTGCTAGAGATCTATGGGCCTCGGGTAGTGGCTACACCTTC. Translation: CSARDLWASGSGYTF.

The table lists this clonotype with many counts. The chain couples TRBV6-2 or TRBV6-3 to TRBJ2-1, with 7 positions matching TRBD2. V dropped 6 bases and J dropped 5; count of bases not matched to a gene: 7. Germline CDR1 reads MNHEY; CDR2 reads SVGEGT. The CDR3 is made up of 14 amino acids. This CDR3 is CASRISGADNEQFF. DNA for the CDR3: TGTGCCAGCAGAATAAGCGGGGCCGACAATGAGCAGTTCTTC.

This clonotype was seen many times. The V and J genes are TRBV10-3 and TRBJ1-5; tentatively, D is TRBD1 (6 bases). Per germline, CDR1 ENHRY and CDR2 SYGVKD. V shed 10 bases and J shed 4 bases, with 17 bases lying between them. The CDR3 sequence is 14 residues long. CDR3 in amino acids: CASRPQGGNQPQHF. The CDR3 DNA reads as TGTGCCAGCAGACCACAGGGTGGGAATCAGCCCCAGCATTTT.

This clonotype was observed many times. The chain employs TRBV7-2 and TRBJ1-1, with 7 nucleotides matching TRBD1. V gave up 2 bases and J gave up 4 bases; unmatched junction bases: 10. In germline, CDR1 is SGHTA, CDR2 FQGNSA. This CDR3 spans 16 amino acids. CDR3 loop: CASSLRAQGVATEAFF. The DNA for the CDR3 is TGTGCCAGCAGCTTAAGGGCCCAGGGGGTCGCCACTGAAGCTTTCTTT.

A few counts support this clonotype. The V and J genes are TRBV29-1 and TRBJ1-2; 7 positions match TRBD1. With 7 bases clipped from V and 8 bases from J, the junction kept 13 bases outside the gene matches. This CDR3 contains 13 residues. In germline, CDR1 is SQVTM, CDR2 ANQGSEA. The CDR3 bases are TGCAGCGCCGAACCGGGACAGACAAAGGGCTACACCTTC. It yields the protein CSAEPGQTKGYTF.

The table lists this clonotype with a few counts. This chain connects TRBV10-3 to TRBJ1-1; D unresolved. The V end lost 3 bases, the J end lost 1 base, and 6 bases lay between the germline ends. Germline CDR1 is ENHRY and CDR2 is SYGVKD. This CDR3 has 13 amino acids. The DNA for the CDR3 is TGTGCCATCAGTGAATCACCGAACACTGAAGCTTTCTTT. Amino acids: CAISESPNTEAFF.

The table lists this clonotype with many counts. The J gene is TRBJ2-5, the V gene TRBV5-6; tentative D call: TRBD2 (6 bases). Looked up from germline, CDR1 is SGHDT and CDR2 is YYEEEE. The CDR3 has 13 amino acids. V shed 2 bases and J shed 3 bases, with 8 bases lying between them. This CDR3 reads CASSFGGKETQYF. CDR3 coding DNA: TGTGCCAGCAGCTTTGGCGGGAAAGAGACCCAGTACTTC.

This clonotype was found a few times. The junction and the germline gene differ at one end; a read error may be behind it. The V call is TRBV6-5, the J call TRBJ1-1; unclear D gene. The CDR3 runs 14 residues. Germline CDR1 reads MNHEY; CDR2 reads SVGAGI. The CDR3 is CASCYAGANTEAFF. The CDR3 coding sequence is TGTGCCAGCTGTTACGCGGGCGCGAACACTGAAGCTTTCTTT.

The rearrangement links TRBV7-2 to TRBJ1-3; tentative D call: TRBD1 (6 bases). The CDR3 covers 15 residues. Looked up from germline, CDR1 is SGHTA and CDR2 is FQGNSA. V lost 5 bases and J 0 bases, leaving 11 bases between the germline ends. The DNA for the CDR3 is TGTGCCAGCAGCCAGGGGCAGAGCTCTGGAAACACCATATATTTT. Translating gives CASSQGQSSGNTIYF.

This sequence joins TRBV9 and TRBJ1-1; D remains ambiguous. The V gene lost 3 bases and the J gene lost 0 bases, with 12 bases spanning the gap. Germline V CDR1 and CDR2: SGDLS, YYNGEE. This CDR3 comprises 15 residues. The CDR3, as DNA: TGTGCCAGCAGCGCTTCCCCTGGGATGAACACTGAAGCTTTCTTT. Its protein product is CASSASPGMNTEAFF.

Ten or more counts support this clonotype. The chain couples TRBV27 to TRBJ2-5; no clear D. V was shortened by 2 bases and J by 3 bases, with 7 bases between the two germline ends. The CDR3 totals 13 residues. Germline CDR1 is MNHEY and CDR2 is SMNVEV (reference sequence). The CDR3: CASSLHWEETQYF. The CDR3 nucleotides are TGTGCCAGCAGTTTACACTGGGAAGAGACCCAGTACTTC.